This TCR beta chain was captured by sequencing in a study of tissue T cells after allogeneic stem cell transplantation. Repertoires were generated with immunoSEQ multiplex PCR, while TCRdb's copy carries only in-frame clones and drops some. Among hundreds of clones listed, 75% to 85% were seen once. J gave up 5 bases and V 0 bases, and 8 bases lay outside the gene matches. CDR3 size: 17 residues. Germline loops: CDR1 SEHNR, CDR2 FQNEAQ (reference sequence). Every graft-versus-host disease patient had gastrointestinal disease and got several lines of graft-versus-host disease therapy. This chain joins TRBV7-9 and TRBJ2-2, with TRBD2 matching over 8 bases. Sequences were derived from ileal tissue, sampled at autopsy. The receptor was isolated from a female patient between 40 and 69 years old with steroid-refractory graft-versus-host disease after an allogeneic stem cell transplant. Some T cells here may be from the graft donor. CDR3 nucleotides: TGTGCCAGCAGCTTAGCGTTTAGCGGGACGGGAACCGGGGAGCTGTTTTTT. It is translated as CASSLAFSGTGTGELFF.